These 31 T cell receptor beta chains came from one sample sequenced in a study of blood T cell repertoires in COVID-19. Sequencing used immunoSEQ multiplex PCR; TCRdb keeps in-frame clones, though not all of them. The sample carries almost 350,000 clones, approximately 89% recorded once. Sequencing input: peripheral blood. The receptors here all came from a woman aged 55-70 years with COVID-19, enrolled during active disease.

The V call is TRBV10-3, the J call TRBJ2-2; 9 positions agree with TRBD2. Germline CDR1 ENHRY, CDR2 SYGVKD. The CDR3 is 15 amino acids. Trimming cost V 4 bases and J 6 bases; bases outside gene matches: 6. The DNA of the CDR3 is TGTGCCATCAGTGTAGCGGGGGAAAAGTCCGGGGAGCTGTTTTTT. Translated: CAISVAGEKSGELFF.

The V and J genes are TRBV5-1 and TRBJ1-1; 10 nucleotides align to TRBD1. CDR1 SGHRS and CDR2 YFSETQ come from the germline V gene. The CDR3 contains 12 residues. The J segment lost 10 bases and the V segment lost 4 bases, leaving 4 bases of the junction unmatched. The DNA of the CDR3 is TGCGCCAGCAGCCTAGACAGGGGGCGAGCTTTCTTT. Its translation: CASSLDRGRAFF.

The CDR3 DNA is TGTGCCAGCAGTTACTCGATGCGCTCTGGGGCCAACGTCCTGACTTTC. It specifies CASSYSMRSGANVLTF. V usage is TRBV6-6 and J usage is TRBJ2-6, with D uncertain. This CDR3 spans 16 amino acids. The germline V and J ends were trimmed by 0 bases and 0 bases, with 6 bases remaining between them. The germline gives CDR1 MNHNY, CDR2 SVGAGI (reference sequence).

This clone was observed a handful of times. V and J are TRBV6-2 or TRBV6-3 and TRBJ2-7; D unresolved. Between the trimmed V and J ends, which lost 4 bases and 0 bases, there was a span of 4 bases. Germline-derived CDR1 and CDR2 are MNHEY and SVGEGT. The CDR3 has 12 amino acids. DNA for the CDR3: TGTGCCAGCAGTTCCCTCTCCTACGAGCAGTACTTC. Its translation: CASSSLSYEQYF.

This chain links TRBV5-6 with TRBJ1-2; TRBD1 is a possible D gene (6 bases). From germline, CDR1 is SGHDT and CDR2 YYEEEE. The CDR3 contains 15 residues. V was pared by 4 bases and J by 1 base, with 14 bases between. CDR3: CASSLGQRSNYGYTF. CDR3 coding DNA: TGTGCCAGCAGCCTCGGACAGAGAAGTAACTATGGCTACACCTTC.

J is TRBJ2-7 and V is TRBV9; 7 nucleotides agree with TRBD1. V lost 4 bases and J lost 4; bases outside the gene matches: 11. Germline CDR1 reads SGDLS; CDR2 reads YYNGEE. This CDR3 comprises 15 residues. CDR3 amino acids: CASSLDRSDAYEQYF. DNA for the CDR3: TGTGCCAGCAGCTTGGACAGGTCGGACGCTTACGAGCAGTACTTC.

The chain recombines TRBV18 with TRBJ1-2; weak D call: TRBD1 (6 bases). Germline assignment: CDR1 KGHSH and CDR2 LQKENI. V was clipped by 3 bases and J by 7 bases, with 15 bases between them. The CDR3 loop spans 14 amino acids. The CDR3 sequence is CASSPGLDSFGYTF. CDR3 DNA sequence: TGTGCCAGCTCACCGGGGCTGGACAGTTTTGGCTACACCTTC.

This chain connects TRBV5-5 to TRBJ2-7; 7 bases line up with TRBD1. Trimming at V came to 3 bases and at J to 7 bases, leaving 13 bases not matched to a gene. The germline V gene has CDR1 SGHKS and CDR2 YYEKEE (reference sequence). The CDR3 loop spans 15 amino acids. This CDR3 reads CASSWSAGGRGEQYF. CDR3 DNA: TGTGCCAGCAGCTGGTCGGCAGGGGGAAGAGGGGAGCAGTACTTC.

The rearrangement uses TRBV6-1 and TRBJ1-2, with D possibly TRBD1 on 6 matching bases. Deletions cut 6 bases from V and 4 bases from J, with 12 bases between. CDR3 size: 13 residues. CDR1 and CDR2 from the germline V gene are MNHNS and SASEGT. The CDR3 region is CASSPDRTYGYTF. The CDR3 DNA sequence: TGTGCCAGCAGCCCTGACAGGACCTATGGCTACACCTTC.

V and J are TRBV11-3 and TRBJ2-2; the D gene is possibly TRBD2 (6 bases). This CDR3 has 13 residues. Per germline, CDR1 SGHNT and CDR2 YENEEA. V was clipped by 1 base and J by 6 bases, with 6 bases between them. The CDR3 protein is CASSLGGAGELFF. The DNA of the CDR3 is TGTGCCAGCAGCTTAGGGGGGGCCGGGGAGCTGTTTTTT.

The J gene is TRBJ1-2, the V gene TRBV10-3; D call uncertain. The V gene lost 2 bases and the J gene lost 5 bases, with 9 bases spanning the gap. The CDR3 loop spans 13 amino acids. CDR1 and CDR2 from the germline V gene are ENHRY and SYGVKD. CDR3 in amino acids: CAISEADQYGYTF. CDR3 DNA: TGTGCCATCAGTGAGGCGGATCAATATGGCTACACCTTC.

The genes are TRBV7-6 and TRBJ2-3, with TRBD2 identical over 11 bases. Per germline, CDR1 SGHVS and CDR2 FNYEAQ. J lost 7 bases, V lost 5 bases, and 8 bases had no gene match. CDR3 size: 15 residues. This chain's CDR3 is CASSPVAGGLNTQYF. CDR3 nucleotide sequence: TGTGCCAGCAGCCCGGTAGCGGGGGGGCTGAATACGCAGTATTTT.

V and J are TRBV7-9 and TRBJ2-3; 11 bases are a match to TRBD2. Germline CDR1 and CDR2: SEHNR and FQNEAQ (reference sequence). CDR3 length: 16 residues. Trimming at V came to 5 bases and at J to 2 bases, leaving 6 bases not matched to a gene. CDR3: CASSPSGGSPTDTQYF. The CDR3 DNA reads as TGTGCCAGCAGCCCTAGCGGGGGGTCCCCCACAGATACGCAGTATTTT. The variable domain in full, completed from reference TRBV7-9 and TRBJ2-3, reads DTGVSQNPRHKITKRGQNVTFRCDPISEHNRLYWYRQTLGQGPEFLTYFQNEAQLEKSRLLSDRFSAERPKGSFSTLEIQRTEQGDSAMYLCASSPSGGSPTDTQYFGPGTRLTVL.

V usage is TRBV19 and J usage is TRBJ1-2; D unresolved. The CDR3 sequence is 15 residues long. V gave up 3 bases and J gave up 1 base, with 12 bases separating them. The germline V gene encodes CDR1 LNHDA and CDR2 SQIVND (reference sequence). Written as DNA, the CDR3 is TGTGCCAGTAGTATTAGACGGGAGGGTAACTATGGCTACACCTTC. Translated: CASSIRREGNYGYTF.

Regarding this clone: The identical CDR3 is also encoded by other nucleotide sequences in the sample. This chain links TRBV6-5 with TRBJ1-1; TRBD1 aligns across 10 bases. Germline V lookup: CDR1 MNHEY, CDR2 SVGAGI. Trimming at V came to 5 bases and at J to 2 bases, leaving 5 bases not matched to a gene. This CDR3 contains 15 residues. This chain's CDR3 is CASSTGTGANTEAFF. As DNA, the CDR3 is TGTGCCAGCAGTACCGGGACAGGGGCTAACACTGAAGCTTTCTTT.

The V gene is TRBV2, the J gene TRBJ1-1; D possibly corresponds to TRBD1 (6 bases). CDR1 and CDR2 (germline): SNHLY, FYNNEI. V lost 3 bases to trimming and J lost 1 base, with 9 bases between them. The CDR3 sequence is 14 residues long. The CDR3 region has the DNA TGTGCCAGCAGTGATCAGGGACAGAACACTGAAGCTTTCTTT. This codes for CASSDQGQNTEAFF. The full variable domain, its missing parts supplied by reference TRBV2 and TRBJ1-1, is EPEVTQTPSHQVTQMGQEVILRCVPISNHLYFYWYRQILGQKVEFLVSFYNNEISEKSEIFDDQFSVERPDGSNFTLKIRSTKLEDSAMYFCASSDQGQNTEAFFGQGTRLTVV.

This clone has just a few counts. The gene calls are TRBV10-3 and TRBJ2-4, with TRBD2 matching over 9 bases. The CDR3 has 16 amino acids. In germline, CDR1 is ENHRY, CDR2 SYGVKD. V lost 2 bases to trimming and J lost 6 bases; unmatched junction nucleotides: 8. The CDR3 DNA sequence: TGTGCCATCAGTGAGGGCGGGGGGGGCACTGTAAACATTCAGTACTTC. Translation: CAISEGGGGTVNIQYF.

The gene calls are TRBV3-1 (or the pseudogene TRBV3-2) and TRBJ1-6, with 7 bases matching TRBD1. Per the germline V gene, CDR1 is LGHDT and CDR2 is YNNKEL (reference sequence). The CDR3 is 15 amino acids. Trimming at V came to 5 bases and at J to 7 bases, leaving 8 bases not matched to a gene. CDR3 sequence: CASSDDRAGNSPLHF. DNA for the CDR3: TGTGCCAGCAGCGACGACAGGGCGGGCAATTCACCCCTCCACTTT.

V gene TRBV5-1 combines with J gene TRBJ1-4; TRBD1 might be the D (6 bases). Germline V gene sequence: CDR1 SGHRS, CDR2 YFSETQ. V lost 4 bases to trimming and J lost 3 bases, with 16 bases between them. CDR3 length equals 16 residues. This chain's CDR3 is CASSAGGGKANEKLFF. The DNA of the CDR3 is TGCGCCAGCAGCGCCGGTGGGGGCAAGGCTAATGAAAAACTGTTTTTT.

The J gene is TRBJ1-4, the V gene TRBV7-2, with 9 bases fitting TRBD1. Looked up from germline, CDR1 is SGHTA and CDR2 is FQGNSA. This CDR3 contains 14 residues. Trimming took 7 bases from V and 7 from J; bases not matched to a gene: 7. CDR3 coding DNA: TGTGCCAGCAAACCCCCGACAGGGGGTGAAAAACTGTTTTTT. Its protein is CASKPPTGGEKLFF.

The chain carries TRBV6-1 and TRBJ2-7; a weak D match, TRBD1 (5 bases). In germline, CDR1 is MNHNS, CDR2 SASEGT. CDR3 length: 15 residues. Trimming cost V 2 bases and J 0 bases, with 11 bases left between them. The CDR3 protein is CASSERQLSSYEQYF. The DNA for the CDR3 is TGTGCCAGCAGTGAACGACAGCTGAGCTCCTACGAGCAGTACTTC.

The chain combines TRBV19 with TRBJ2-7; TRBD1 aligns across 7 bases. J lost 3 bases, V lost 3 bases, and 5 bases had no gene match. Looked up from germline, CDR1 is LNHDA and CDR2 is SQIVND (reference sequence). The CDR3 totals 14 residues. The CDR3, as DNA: TGTGCCAGTAGTATCCGGGGACAGATCTACGAGCAGTACTTC. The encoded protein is CASSIRGQIYEQYF.

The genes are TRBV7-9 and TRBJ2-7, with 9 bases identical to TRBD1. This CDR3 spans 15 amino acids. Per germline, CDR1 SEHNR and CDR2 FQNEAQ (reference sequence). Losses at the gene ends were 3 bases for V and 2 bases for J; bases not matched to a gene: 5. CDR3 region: CASSFGQGRTYEQYF. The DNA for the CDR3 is TGTGCCAGCAGCTTCGGACAGGGGAGAACCTACGAGCAGTACTTC.

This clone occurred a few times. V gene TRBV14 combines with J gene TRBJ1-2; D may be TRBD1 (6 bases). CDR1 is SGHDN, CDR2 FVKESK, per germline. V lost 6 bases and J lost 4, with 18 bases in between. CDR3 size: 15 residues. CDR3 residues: CASSQQGGSIYGYTF. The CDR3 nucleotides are TGTGCCAGCAGTCAACAGGGAGGGTCGATCTATGGCTACACCTTC.

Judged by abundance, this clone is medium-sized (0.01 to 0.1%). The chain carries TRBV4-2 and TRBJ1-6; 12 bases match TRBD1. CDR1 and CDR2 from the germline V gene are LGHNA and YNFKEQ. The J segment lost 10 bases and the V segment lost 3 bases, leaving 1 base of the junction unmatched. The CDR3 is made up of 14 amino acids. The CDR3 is CASSQGQGASPLHF. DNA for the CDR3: TGTGCCAGCAGCCAGGGACAGGGGGCCTCACCCCTCCACTTT.

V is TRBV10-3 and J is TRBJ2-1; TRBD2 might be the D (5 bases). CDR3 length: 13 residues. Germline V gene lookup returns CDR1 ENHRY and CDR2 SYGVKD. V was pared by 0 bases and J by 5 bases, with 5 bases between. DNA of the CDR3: TGTGCCATCAGTGAGTCGAGGGACAATGAGCAGTTCTTC. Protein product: CAISESRDNEQFF.

CDR3 DNA: TGTGCCAGCAGCTCCTCGATTAGCGAGAGCACAGATACGCAGTATTTT. Its protein product is CASSSSISESTDTQYF. This sequence joins TRBV7-9 and TRBJ2-3; the D gene is possibly TRBD2 (5 bases). This CDR3 contains 16 residues. Germline V CDR1 and CDR2: SEHNR, FQNEAQ (reference sequence). The germline V and J ends were trimmed by 4 bases and 0 bases, with 14 bases remaining between them.

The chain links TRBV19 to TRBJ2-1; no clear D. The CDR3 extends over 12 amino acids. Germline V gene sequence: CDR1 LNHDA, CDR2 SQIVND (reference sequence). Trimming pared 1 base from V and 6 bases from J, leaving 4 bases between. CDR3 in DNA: TGTGCCAGTAGTATAGGTCTCAATGAGCAGTTCTTC. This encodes CASSIGLNEQFF.

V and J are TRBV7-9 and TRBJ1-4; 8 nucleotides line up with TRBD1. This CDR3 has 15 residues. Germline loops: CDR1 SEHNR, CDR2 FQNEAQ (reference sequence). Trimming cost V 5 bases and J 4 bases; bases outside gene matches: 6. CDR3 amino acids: CASSRTGLSNEKLFF. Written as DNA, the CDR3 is TGTGCCAGCAGCCGGACAGGGTTAAGTAATGAAAAACTGTTTTTT.

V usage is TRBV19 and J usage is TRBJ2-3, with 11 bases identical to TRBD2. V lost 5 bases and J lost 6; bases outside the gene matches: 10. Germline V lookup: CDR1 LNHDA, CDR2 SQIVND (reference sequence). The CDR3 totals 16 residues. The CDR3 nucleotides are TGTGCCAGTAGTGGGGCTAGCGGGGGGCCCCGCGATACGCAGTATTTT. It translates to CASSGASGGPRDTQYF. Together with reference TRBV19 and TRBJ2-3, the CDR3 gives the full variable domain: DGGITQSPKYLFRKEGQNVTLSCEQNLNHDAMYWYRQDPGQGLRLIYYSQIVNDFQKGDIAEGYSVSREKKESFPLTVTSAQKNPTAFYLCASSGASGGPRDTQYFGPGTRLTVL.

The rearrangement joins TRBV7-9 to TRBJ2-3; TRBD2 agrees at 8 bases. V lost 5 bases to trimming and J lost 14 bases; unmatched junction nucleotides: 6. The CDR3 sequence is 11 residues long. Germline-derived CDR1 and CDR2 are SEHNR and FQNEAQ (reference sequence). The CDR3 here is CASSIGTRTYF. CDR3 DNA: TGTGCCAGCAGCATCGGGACTAGGACGTATTTT.